These T cell receptor beta chains were read from a single sample in a study of CD8 T cells in ankylosing spondylitis. TCRdb re-analysed the 5' RACE reads in MiXCR, keeping a single row per CDR3 protein. The sample shows roughly 670,000 distinct CDR3 sequences, 19% of them seen only once. The specimen was blood, either unsorted or a sorted T cell fraction (not recorded which). The receptor source for this set is a male donor with ankylosing spondylitis. CDR3s include the opening cysteine and the closing phenylalanine or tryptophan. A D gene is named only where the DNA matches it firmly. Clone sizes are given selectively: once, few, many, or a class where the clone is expanded.

size	V	D	J	DNA	CDR3
.	TRBV7-3	TRBD2	TRBJ2-2	TGTGCCAGCAGCCCTACTAGCGGGGGGGCCGGGGAGCTGTTTTTT	CASSPTSGGAGELFF
few	TRBV24-1	TRBD1	TRBJ2-1	TGTGCCACCAGTGACCCGGGACAGGGTTACAATGAGCAGTTCTTC	CATSDPGQGYNEQFF
.	TRBV6-2/TRBV6-3	.	TRBJ2-6	TGTGCCAGCCAGGGTTTCTCTGGGGCCAACGTCCTGACTTTC	CASQGFSGANVLTF
few	TRBV5-5	.	TRBJ1-2	TGTGCCAGCAGCTTGGGGCAGAAAAACTATGGCTACACCTTC	CASSLGQKNYGYTF
.	TRBV20-1	TRBD2	TRBJ2-7	TGCAGTGCTAAAGGGGCGGGAGATGTCTACGAGCAGTACTTC	CSAKGAGDVYEQYF
.	TRBV20-1	TRBD2	TRBJ2-1	TGCAGTGCTAGAGACCAGACCCGAGCGGGAGGCCGCTACAATGAGCAGTTCTTC	CSARDQTRAGGRYNEQFF
.	TRBV20-1	.	TRBJ2-7	TGCAGTGCTAGAGAGGCAACAGGGATCTACGAGCAGTACTTC	CSAREATGIYEQYF
.	TRBV6-2/TRBV6-3	.	TRBJ1-1	TGTGCCAGCCGGAGGGGCAGAAACACTGAAGCTTTCTTT	CASRRGRNTEAFF
.	TRBV6-5	.	TRBJ1-6	TGTGCCAGCAGTTCCAAGCGGACACATTATAATTCACCCCTCCACTTT	CASSSKRTHYNSPLHF
.	TRBV2	TRBD1	TRBJ2-5	TGTGCCAGCAGTGAATTCGGGCGGACAGGCGAGACCCAGTACTTC	CASSEFGRTGETQYF
.	TRBV4-1	.	TRBJ2-1	TGCGCCAGCAGCCACGATTTAGCGGACTACTACAATGAGCAGTTCTTC	CASSHDLADYYNEQFF
.	TRBV4-1	.	TRBJ2-7	TGCGCCAGCAGCCAAGACTCGGGTTTCTACGAGCAGTACTTC	CASSQDSGFYEQYF
few	TRBV3-1	.	TRBJ2-3	TGTGCCAGCAGCCAAACGCTGGCGGGAATTGAGACAGATACGCAGTATTTT	CASSQTLAGIETDTQYF
.	TRBV7-9	TRBD1	TRBJ1-5	TGTGCCAGCAGCTTATCGACAGGGGATCAGCCCCAGCATTTT	CASSLSTGDQPQHF
few	TRBV12-3/TRBV12-4	.	TRBJ2-1	TGTGCCAGCAGTTTAGGTGAGCGGATTTACAATGAGCAGTTCTTC	CASSLGERIYNEQFF
.	TRBV20-1	TRBD1	TRBJ2-3	TGCAGTGCTCGGTCCCCGGGACAGGGTTACACAGATACGCAGTATTTT	CSARSPGQGYTDTQYF
.	TRBV13	TRBD1	TRBJ2-5	TGTGCCAGCAGCGCCCGACCACAGGGGGAAGAGACCCAGTACTTC	CASSARPQGEETQYF
.	TRBV4-1	.	TRBJ2-2	TGCGCCAGCAGCCAGGTACACACCGGGGAGCTGTTTTTT	CASSQVHTGELFF
.	TRBV11-2	.	TRBJ2-5	TGTGCCAGCAGCTTTGCTGCGGAAGTGGAGACCCAGTACTTC	CASSFAAEVETQYF
few	TRBV4-1	.	TRBJ2-2	TGCGCCAGCAGCCAAGATCTTGACATTACCGGGGAGCTGTTTTTT	CASSQDLDITGELFF
.	TRBV3-1	.	TRBJ2-7	TGTGCCAGCAGCCAAGAGGCAGACAGACCCTACGAGCAGTACTTC	CASSQEADRPYEQYF
.	TRBV29-1	.	TRBJ2-1	TGCAGCGTTAGTCAGGGGGGCTACAATGAGCAGTTCTTC	CSVSQGGYNEQFF